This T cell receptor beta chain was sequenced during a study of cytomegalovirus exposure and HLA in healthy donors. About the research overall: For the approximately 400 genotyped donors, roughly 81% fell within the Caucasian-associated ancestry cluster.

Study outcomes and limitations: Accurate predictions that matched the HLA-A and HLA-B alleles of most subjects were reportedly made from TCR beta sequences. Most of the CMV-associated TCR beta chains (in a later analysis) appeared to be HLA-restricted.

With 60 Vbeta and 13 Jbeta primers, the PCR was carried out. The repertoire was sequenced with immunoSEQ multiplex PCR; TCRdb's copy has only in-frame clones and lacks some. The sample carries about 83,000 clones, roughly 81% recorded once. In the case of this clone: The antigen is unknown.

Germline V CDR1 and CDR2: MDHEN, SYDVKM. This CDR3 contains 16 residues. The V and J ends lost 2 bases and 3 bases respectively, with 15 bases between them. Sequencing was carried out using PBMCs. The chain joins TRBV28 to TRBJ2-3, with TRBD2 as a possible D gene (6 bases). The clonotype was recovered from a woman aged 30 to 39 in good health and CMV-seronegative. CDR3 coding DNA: TGTGCCAGCAGTTTAAGGTTTACGGGAGCGACAGATACGCAGTATTTT. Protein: CASSLRFTGATDTQYF.